The rows below give T cell receptor beta chains drawn from one sample of a study of OX40 agonist ivuxolimab in advanced cancers. The data were produced by immunoSEQ multiplex PCR, yet TCRdb's version contains in-frame clones alone and is incomplete. The sample includes some 33,000 clones, approximately 88% of them seen just once. The source was CD4+ or CD8+ T cells sorted from blood, collected in a trial of the OX40 agonist ivuxolimab. The origin of the receptors is an adult with an advanced solid tumor such as melanoma, head and neck, liver or kidney cancer. The CDR3 runs from the conserved cysteine through the conserved F or W. The D gene is left open where the match is weak. Clone size is shown for a subset of rows, as once, few, many or a class of expanded clone.

>TRBJ2-5|.|.|TRBV15
CATSRDRAPETQYF
TGTGCCACCAGCAGAGACAGGGCCCCCGAGACCCAGTACTTC
>TRBJ1-2|.|.|TRBV29-1
CSVRQAQNYGYTF
TGCAGCGTTCGACAGGCCCAGAACTATGGCTACACCTTC
>TRBJ2-7|TRBD1|.|TRBV7-9
CASSERGTVYEQYF
TGTGCCAGCAGCGAGAGAGGGACAGTCTACGAGCAGTACTTC
>TRBJ1-1|.|.|TRBV4-3
CASSQDFGRVVTEAFF
TGCGCCAGCAGCCAAGATTTCGGCAGGGTGGTCACTGAAGCTTTCTTT
>TRBJ2-1|TRBD1|once|TRBV5-4
CASSDRTGYNEQFF
TGTGCCAGCAGCGATAGGACAGGATACAATGAGCAGTTCTTC
>TRBJ2-1|TRBD2|.|TRBV6-1
CASSEARAGGYNEQFF
TGTGCCAGCAGTGAAGCAAGAGCGGGGGGCTACAATGAGCAGTTCTTC
>TRBJ2-7|.|.|TRBV27
CASSQGSYEQYF
TGTGCCAGCAGTCAGGGCTCCTACGAGCAGTACTTC
>TRBJ2-5|TRBD1|.|TRBV7-9
CASSFGSRGLQETQYF
TGTGCCAGCAGCTTTGGGTCCAGGGGGCTGCAAGAGACCCAGTACTTC
>TRBJ1-5|.|many|TRBV5-6
CASSRVDQPQHF
TGTGCCAGCAGCCGAGTGGATCAGCCCCAGCATTTT
>TRBJ2-5|TRBD2|.|TRBV28
CASAGTSGRPGETQYF
TGTGCTTCGGCAGGGACTAGCGGGAGGCCTGGGGAGACCCAGTACTTC
>TRBJ2-7|TRBD1|.|TRBV4-1
CASSQDSGTGVYEQYF
TGCGCCAGCAGCCAAGATTCCGGGACAGGAGTCTACGAGCAGTACTTC
>TRBJ2-7|.|.|TRBV11-2
CASSLLTGQGYEQYF
TGTGCCAGCAGCTTACTCACAGGGCAGGGCTACGAGCAGTACTTC
>TRBJ2-3|TRBD2|.|TRBV25-1
CASSVSGADTDTQYF
TGTGCCAGCAGTGTTAGCGGGGCGGACACAGATACGCAGTATTTT
>TRBJ1-1|TRBD1|.|TRBV4-1
CASSRTGDTEAFF
TGCGCCAGCAGCCGAACAGGGGACACTGAAGCTTTCTTT
>TRBJ2-7|.|.|TRBV2
CASFLEVYEQYF
TGTGCCAGCTTCCTGGAAGTCTACGAGCAGTACTTC
>TRBJ1-1|.|few|TRBV9
CASSGHGTPDTEAFF
TGTGCCAGCAGCGGCCACGGGACCCCGGACACTGAAGCTTTCTTT
>TRBJ2-3|TRBD2|.|TRBV29-1
CSVEGWREGATSTDTQYF
TGCAGCGTTGAAGGGTGGCGGGAGGGCGCCACTAGCACAGATACGCAGTATTTT
>TRBJ2-7|TRBD2|.|TRBV5-6
CASSRPSGTYEQYF
TGTGCCAGCAGCCGCCCCAGCGGGACTTACGAGCAGTACTTC
>TRBJ2-1|TRBD1|.|TRBV7-6
CASSSEPNRGHEQFF
TGTGCCAGCAGCTCGGAACCGAACAGGGGGCACGAGCAGTTCTTC
>TRBJ2-3|TRBD1|.|TRBV9
CASSVVQGAGTQYF
TGTGCCAGCAGCGTAGTCCAGGGGGCAGGTACGCAGTATTTT
>TRBJ2-7|.|.|TRBV10-2
CASGRITYEQYF
TGCGCCAGCGGACGGATAACCTACGAGCAGTACTTC
>TRBJ1-1|TRBD1|.|TRBV30
CAWSVTTGSTEAFF
TGTGCCTGGAGTGTAACGACAGGGAGCACTGAAGCTTTCTTT
>TRBJ2-1|TRBD2|.|TRBV5-4
CASSLEEREVYNEQFF
TGTGCCAGCAGCTTGGAAGAGCGGGAGGTGTACAATGAGCAGTTCTTC
>TRBJ1-2|.|.|TRBV4-3
CASSPMIGGENYGYTF
TGCGCCAGCAGCCCGATGATTGGGGGCGAGAACTATGGCTACACCTTC
>TRBJ2-2|TRBD2|.|TRBV7-3
CASSPGLDNTGELFF
TGTGCCAGCAGCCCGGGACTAGATAACACCGGGGAGCTGTTTTTT
>TRBJ2-3|TRBD2|.|TRBV6-1
CASSELPSGRHDTQYF
TGTGCCAGCAGTGAACTGCCTAGCGGGAGGCACGATACGCAGTATTTT
>TRBJ2-2|.|.|TRBV27
CASSSTVDTGELFF
TGTGCCAGCAGTTCCACCGTGGACACCGGGGAGCTGTTTTTT
>TRBJ2-3|.|.|TRBV2
CARTRGDTQYF
TGTGCCCGCACTAGGGGAGATACGCAGTATTTT
>TRBJ2-1|.|.|TRBV5-4
CASSSQGGLYNEQFF
TGTGCCAGCAGCTCTCAAGGGGGGCTCTACAATGAGCAGTTCTTC
>TRBJ1-2|TRBD1|.|TRBV23-1
CASSQGRDRGLDWYGYTF
TGCGCCAGCAGTCAAGGAAGGGACAGGGGGTTGGATTGGTATGGCTACACCTTC
>TRBJ2-7|TRBD1|.|TRBV5-1
CASSVTGQGIYEQYF
TGCGCCAGCAGCGTCACGGGACAGGGAATCTACGAGCAGTACTTC
>TRBJ1-1|.|.|TRBV5-6
CASSLVQEMAEAFF
TGTGCCAGCAGCTTGGTTCAGGAGATGGCTGAAGCTTTCTTT
>TRBJ2-1|TRBD2|few|TRBV28
CASSEPAGFGANEQFF
TGTGCCAGCAGTGAACCAGCGGGATTTGGCGCCAATGAGCAGTTCTTC
>TRBJ2-7|.|few|TRBV10-2
CASSVGGPYEQYF
TGCGCCAGCAGTGTGGGGGGGCCCTACGAGCAGTACTTC
>TRBJ2-7|.|.|TRBV29-1
CSVEAGLDEQYF
TGCAGCGTTGAAGCCGGACTGGACGAGCAGTACTTC
>TRBJ2-7|.|.|TRBV2
CASYGHEQYF
TGTGCCAGCTATGGACACGAGCAGTACTTC
>TRBJ2-2|.|.|TRBV30
CAWSVAGTGELFF
TGTGCCTGGAGTGTTGCTGGGACCGGGGAGCTGTTTTTT
>TRBJ2-5|.|once|TRBV13
CASSSRIERSETQYF
TGTGCCAGCAGCTCCCGCATCGAGCGTTCGGAGACCCAGTACTTC
>TRBJ2-1|TRBD2|.|TRBV10-1
CASSDTSGRAYNEQFF
TGCGCCAGCAGCGATACTAGCGGGAGGGCCTACAATGAGCAGTTCTTC
>TRBJ1-6|.|.|TRBV7-2
CASSLAGRAHSPLHF
TGTGCCAGCAGCTTAGCCGGCAGGGCACATTCACCCCTCCACTTT
>TRBJ1-4|.|.|TRBV4-1
CASSPTRGGTNEKLFF
TGCGCCAGCAGCCCGACGAGGGGGGGTACTAATGAAAAACTGTTTTTT
>TRBJ1-1|.|.|TRBV5-1
CASSSGINTEAFF
TGCGCCAGCAGCTCCGGAATTAACACTGAAGCTTTCTTT
>TRBJ2-2|.|.|TRBV9
CASSVSGELFF
TGTGCCAGCAGCGTATCCGGGGAGCTGTTTTTT
>TRBJ2-2|TRBD1|.|TRBV4-1
CASSKRTGGNTGELFF
TGCGCCAGCAGCAAACGGACAGGGGGGAACACCGGGGAGCTGTTTTTT
>TRBJ1-4|.|once|TRBV5-1
CASSPGGGGGKLFF
TGCGCCAGCAGCCCCGGAGGTGGGGGGGGAAAACTGTTTTTT
>TRBJ2-7|TRBD1|.|TRBV7-3
CASSLGQGSSYEQYF
TGTGCCAGCAGCTTGGGACAGGGGAGCTCCTACGAGCAGTACTTC
>TRBJ1-4|.|.|TRBV4-1
CASSQGTATNEKLFF
TGCGCCAGCAGCCAAGGGACTGCAACTAATGAAAAACTGTTTTTT
>TRBJ1-4|.|.|TRBV4-3
CASSQDGQSYEKLFF
TGCGCCAGCAGCCAAGATGGGCAGTCCTATGAAAAACTGTTTTTT
>TRBJ1-2|.|medium-sized|TRBV5-1
CASSLGRGYGYTF
TGCGCCAGCAGCTTGGGAAGGGGGTATGGCTACACCTTC
>TRBJ2-3|.|.|TRBV5-4
CASSPPPGAPSTDTQYF
TGTGCCAGCAGTCCGCCCCCAGGCGCACCTAGCACAGATACGCAGTATTTT
>TRBJ2-7|.|.|TRBV11-2
CASSLGRYYEQYF
TGTGCCAGCAGCTTAGGCAGGTACTACGAGCAGTACTTC
>TRBJ2-3|TRBD1|.|TRBV19
CASSIVGDSSTDTQYF
TGTGCCAGTAGTATAGTCGGGGACAGTAGCACAGATACGCAGTATTTT
>TRBJ2-2|TRBD2|.|TRBV7-8
CASSLAGDFGELFF
TGTGCCAGCAGCTTGGCGGGAGATTTCGGGGAGCTGTTTTTT